The T cell receptor beta chain under discussion was sequenced for a study of T cell changes during pregnancy in multiple sclerosis. The V and J ends lost 1 base and 4 bases respectively, with 7 bases between them. Germline V CDR1 and CDR2: SGHRS, YFSETQ. This CDR3 comprises 13 residues. TCRdb's table, derived via immunoSEQ multiplex PCR, lists solely in-frame clones and lacks some. The repertoire holds nearly 110,000 clones, with about 90% as singletons. This chain uses TRBV5-1 with TRBJ2-3, with D uncertain. The specimen comprised peripheral blood, sampled before pregnancy. The receptor's source is a female donor with multiple sclerosis, enrolled in a pregnancy study. CDR3: CASSLKDSDTQYF. The CDR3 DNA is TGCGCCAGCAGCTTGAAAGACTCAGATACGCAGTATTTT. Drawing the rest from reference TRBV5-1 and TRBJ2-3, the complete variable domain is KAGVTQTPRYLIKTRGQQVTLSCSPISGHRSVSWYQQTPGQGLQFLFEYFSETQRNKGNFPGRFSGRQFSNSRSEMNVSTLELGDSALYLCASSLKDSDTQYFGPGTRLTVL.